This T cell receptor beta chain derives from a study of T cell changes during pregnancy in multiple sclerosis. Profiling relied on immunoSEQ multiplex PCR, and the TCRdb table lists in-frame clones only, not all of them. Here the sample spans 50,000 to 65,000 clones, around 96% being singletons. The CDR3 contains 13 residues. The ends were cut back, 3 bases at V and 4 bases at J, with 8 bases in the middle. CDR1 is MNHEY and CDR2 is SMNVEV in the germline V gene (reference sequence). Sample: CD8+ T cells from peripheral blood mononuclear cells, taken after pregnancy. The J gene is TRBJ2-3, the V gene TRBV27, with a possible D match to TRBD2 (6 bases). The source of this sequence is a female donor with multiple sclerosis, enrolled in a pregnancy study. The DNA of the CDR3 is TGTGCCAGCAGTTTGGAGGGATCAGATACGCAGTATTTT. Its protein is CASSLEGSDTQYF.